This TCR beta chain comes out of a study of graft-versus-host responses after intestinal transplantation. The CDR3 consists of 16 residues. Germline V gene data show CDR1 as SGHTA and CDR2 as FQGTGA. The trim removed 4 bases at V and 5 bases at J, leaving 13 bases unmatched. Data came from immunoSEQ multiplex PCR; TCRdb stores just in-frame clones and leaves some out. The sample includes more than 50,000 clones, approximately 91% of them seen just once. Processed graft tissue released its intraepithelial and lamina propria lymphocytes. This TCR was recovered from a human patient who received an intestinal transplant, so some T cells may come from the graft donor. Source: ileum tissue, taken roughly 54 weeks after transplant. The rearrangement links TRBV7-3 to TRBJ1-1, with TRBD1 matching 7 bases. Written as DNA, the CDR3 is TGTGCCAGCAGCTCCCTGGGAGGGGGCGCTGGGACTGAAGCTTTCTTT. This encodes CASSSLGGGAGTEAFF.